The text below deals with one T cell receptor beta chain. Method: immunoSEQ multiplex PCR; TCRdb's copy keeps in-frame clones and lacks some. Of about 50,000 clones listed, approximately 88% are singletons. This specimen comes from a study of T cell responses to AZD1222 COVID-19 vaccine. With 6 bases clipped from V and 10 bases from J, the junction kept 8 bases outside the gene matches. CDR1 and CDR2 from the germline V gene are MNHEY and SMNVEV (reference sequence). The CDR3 has 12 residues. The origin of this receptor is an adult in good health. V usage is TRBV27 and J usage is TRBJ1-1; 7 bases match TRBD1. Specimen: peripheral blood, collected on day 0 of AZD1222 vaccination. CDR3 region: CASSFHRGVAFF. CDR3 in DNA: TGTGCCAGCAGCTTTCACAGGGGCGTAGCTTTCTTT.